This T cell receptor beta chain was recorded in a study of cytomegalovirus exposure and HLA in healthy donors. CDR1 is MNHNS, CDR2 SASEGT, per germline. Germline trimming cut 2 bases from V and 7 bases from J; bases unmatched to any gene: 8. CDR3 length: 16 amino acids. This clone was counted between two and nine times. Its antigen is unidentified. Findings and caveats of the study: A later analysis appeared to link common viral pathogens to several of the most significant clusters.

The PCR used 60 Vbeta and 13 Jbeta primers. The data were produced by immunoSEQ multiplex PCR, yet TCRdb's version contains in-frame clones alone and is incomplete. The sample includes some 150,000 clones, about 74% of them seen just once. The sample consisted of PBMCs. The sequence came from a woman aged 40 to 50 in good health and CMV-seronegative. The V gene is TRBV6-1, the J gene TRBJ1-4; 9 bases agree with TRBD1. CDR3 DNA sequence: TGTGCCAGCAGTGAACAGGCCGGGACAGGGTTTGAAAAACTGTTTTTT. Translation: CASSEQAGTGFEKLFF.